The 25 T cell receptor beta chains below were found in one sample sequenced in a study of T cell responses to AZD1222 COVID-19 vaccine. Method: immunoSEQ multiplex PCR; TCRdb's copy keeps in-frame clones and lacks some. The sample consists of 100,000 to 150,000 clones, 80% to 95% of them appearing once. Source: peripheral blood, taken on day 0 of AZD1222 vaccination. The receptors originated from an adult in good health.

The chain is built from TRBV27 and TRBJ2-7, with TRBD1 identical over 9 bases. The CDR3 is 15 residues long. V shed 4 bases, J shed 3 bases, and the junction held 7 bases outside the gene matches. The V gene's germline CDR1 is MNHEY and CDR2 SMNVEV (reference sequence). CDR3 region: CASSSPGQGYYEQYF. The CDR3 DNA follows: TGTGCCAGCAGTTCACCGGGACAGGGTTACTACGAGCAGTACTTC.

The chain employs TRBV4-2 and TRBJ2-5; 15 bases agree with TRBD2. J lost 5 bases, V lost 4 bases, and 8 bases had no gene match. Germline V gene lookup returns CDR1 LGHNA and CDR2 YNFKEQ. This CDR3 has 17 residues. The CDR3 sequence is CASSPRTSGGVGETQYF. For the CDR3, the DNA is TGTGCCAGCAGCCCGAGGACTAGCGGGGGGGTTGGGGAGACCCAGTACTTC.

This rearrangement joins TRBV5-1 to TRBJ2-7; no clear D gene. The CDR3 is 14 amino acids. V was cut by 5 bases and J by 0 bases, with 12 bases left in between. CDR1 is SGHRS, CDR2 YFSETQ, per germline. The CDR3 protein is CASRGPGSSYEQYF. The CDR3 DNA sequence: TGCGCCAGCAGGGGCCCGGGCAGCTCCTACGAGCAGTACTTC.

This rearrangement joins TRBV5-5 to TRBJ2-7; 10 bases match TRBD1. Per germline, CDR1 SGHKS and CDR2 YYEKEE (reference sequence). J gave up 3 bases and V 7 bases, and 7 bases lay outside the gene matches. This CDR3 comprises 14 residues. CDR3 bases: TGTGCCAGCTCCCTGGGGGACAGGGGCTACGAGCAGTACTTC. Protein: CASSLGDRGYEQYF. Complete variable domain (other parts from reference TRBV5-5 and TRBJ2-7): DAGVTQSPTHLIKTRGQQVTLRCSPISGHKSVSWYQQVLGQGPQFIFQYYEKEERGRGNFPDRFSARQFPNYSSELNVNALLLGDSALYLCASSLGDRGYEQYFGPGTRLTVT.

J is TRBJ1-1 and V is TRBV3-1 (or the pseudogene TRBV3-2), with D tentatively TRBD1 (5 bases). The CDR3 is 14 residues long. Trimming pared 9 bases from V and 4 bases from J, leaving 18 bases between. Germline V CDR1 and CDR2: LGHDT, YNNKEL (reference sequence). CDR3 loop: CASGRGFVGTEAFF. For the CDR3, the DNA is TGTGCCAGTGGACGGGGCTTTGTTGGCACTGAAGCTTTCTTT.

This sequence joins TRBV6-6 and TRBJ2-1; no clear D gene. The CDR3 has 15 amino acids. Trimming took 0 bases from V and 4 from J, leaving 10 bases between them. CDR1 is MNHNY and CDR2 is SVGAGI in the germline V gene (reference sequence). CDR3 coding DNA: TGTGCCAGCAGTTACTCGAATCCGGTGTACAATGAGCAGTTCTTC. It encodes CASSYSNPVYNEQFF.

CDR3 amino acids: CASSVSPGQGALGYTF. Written as DNA, the CDR3 is TGTGCCAGCAGCGTATCCCCGGGACAGGGGGCGCTTGGCTACACCTTC. V is TRBV9 and J is TRBJ1-2; 12 nucleotides align to TRBD1. Trimming cost V 1 base and J 7 bases; bases outside gene matches: 8. The CDR3 contains 16 residues. Germline CDR1 SGDLS, CDR2 YYNGEE.

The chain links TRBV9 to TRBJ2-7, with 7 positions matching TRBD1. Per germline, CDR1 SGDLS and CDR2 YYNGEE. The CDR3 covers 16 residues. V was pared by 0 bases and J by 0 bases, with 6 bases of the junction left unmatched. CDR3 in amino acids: CASSVGQQGNSYEQYF. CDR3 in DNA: TGTGCCAGCAGCGTAGGACAACAGGGGAACTCCTACGAGCAGTACTTC.

The CDR3 sequence: CATSVGTGGLNTEAFF. For the CDR3, the DNA is TGTGCCACCAGTGTTGGGACAGGGGGCTTGAACACTGAAGCTTTCTTT. The V and J genes are TRBV24-1 and TRBJ1-1, with TRBD1 matching over 12 bases. CDR1 and CDR2 (germline): KGHDR, SFDVKD. The CDR3 covers 16 residues. V shed 5 bases, J shed 0 bases, and the junction held 3 bases outside the gene matches.

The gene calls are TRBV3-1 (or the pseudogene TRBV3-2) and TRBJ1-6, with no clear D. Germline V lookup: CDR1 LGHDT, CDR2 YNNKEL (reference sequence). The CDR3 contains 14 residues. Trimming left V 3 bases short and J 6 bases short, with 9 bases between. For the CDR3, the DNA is TGTGCCAGCAGCCAGGGAGTTGTTAATTCACCCCTCCACTTT. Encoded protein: CASSQGVVNSPLHF.

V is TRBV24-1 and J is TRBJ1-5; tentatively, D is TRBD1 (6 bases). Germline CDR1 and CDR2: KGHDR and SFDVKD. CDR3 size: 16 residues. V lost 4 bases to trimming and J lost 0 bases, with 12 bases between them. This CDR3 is CATSDSRTVSNQPQHF. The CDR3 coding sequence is TGTGCCACCAGTGACTCTAGGACAGTTAGCAATCAGCCCCAGCATTTT.

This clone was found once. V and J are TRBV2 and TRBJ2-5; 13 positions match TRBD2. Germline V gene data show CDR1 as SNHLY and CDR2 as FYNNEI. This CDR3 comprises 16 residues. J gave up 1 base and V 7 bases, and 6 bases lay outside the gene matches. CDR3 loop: CASMTLAGGFQETQYF. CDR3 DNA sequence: TGTGCCAGCATGACACTAGCGGGAGGGTTCCAAGAGACCCAGTACTTC.

The CDR3 protein is CASSPRAGVSWEQFF. The DNA for the CDR3 is TGCGCCAGCAGCCCACGAGCGGGAGTCTCTTGGGAGCAGTTCTTC. This chain connects TRBV4-1 to TRBJ2-1; 8 nucleotides align to TRBD2. Trimming removed 4 bases from V and 10 bases from J; junction bases left unmatched: 12. Germline CDR1 is MGHRA and CDR2 is YSYEKL. The length of the CDR3 is 15 residues.

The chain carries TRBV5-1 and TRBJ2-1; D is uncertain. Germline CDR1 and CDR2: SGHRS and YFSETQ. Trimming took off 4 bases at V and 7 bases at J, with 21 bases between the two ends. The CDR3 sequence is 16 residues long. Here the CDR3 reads CASSAHTNYVGNEQFF. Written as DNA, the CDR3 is TGCGCCAGCAGCGCCCACACTAATTACGTTGGAAATGAGCAGTTCTTC. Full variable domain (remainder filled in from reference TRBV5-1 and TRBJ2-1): KAGVTQTPRYLIKTRGQQVTLSCSPISGHRSVSWYQQTPGQGLQFLFEYFSETQRNKGNFPGRFSGRQFSNSRSEMNVSTLELGDSALYLCASSAHTNYVGNEQFFGPGTRLTVL.

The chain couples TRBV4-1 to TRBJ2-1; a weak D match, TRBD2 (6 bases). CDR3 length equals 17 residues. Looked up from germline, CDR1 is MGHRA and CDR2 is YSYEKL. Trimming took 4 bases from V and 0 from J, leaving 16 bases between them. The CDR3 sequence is CASSPSEGLSSYNEQFF. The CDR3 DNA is TGCGCCAGCAGCCCCTCCGAGGGACTGAGCTCCTACAATGAGCAGTTCTTC.

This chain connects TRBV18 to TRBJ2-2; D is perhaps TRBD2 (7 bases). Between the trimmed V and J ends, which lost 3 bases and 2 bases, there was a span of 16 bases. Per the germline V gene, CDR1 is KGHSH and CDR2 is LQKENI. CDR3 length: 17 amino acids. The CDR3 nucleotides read TGTGCCAGCTCACCGGGCCGGGGGGCGATAAACACCGGGGAGCTGTTTTTT. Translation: CASSPGRGAINTGELFF.

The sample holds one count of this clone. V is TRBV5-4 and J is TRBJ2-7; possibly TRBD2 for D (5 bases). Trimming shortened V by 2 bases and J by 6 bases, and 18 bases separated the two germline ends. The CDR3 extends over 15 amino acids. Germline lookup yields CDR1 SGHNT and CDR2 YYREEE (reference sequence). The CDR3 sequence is CASSFSTIPGSEQYF. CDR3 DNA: TGTGCCAGCAGCTTCTCGACTATCCCCGGTTCCGAGCAGTACTTC.

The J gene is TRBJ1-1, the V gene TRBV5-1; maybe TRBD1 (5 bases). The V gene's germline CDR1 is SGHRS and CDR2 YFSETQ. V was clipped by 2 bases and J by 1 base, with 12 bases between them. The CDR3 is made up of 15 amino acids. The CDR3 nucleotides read TGCGCCAGCAGCTTACTGCTGCAGGGGAACACTGAAGCTTTCTTT. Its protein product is CASSLLLQGNTEAFF.

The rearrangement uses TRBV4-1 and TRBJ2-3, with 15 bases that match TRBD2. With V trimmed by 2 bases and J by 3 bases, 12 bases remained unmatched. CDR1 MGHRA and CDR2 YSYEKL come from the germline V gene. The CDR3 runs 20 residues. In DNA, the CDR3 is TGCGCCAGCAGCCAACCGGGACTAGCGGGAGGACAGGGTCGTACAGATACGCAGTATTTT. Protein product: CASSQPGLAGGQGRTDTQYF.

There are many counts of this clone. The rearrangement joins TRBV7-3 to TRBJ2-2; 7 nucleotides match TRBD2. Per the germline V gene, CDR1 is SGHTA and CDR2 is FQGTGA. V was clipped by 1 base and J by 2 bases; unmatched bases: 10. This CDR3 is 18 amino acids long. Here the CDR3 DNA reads TGTGCCAGCAGCTTAATTGCGTCCGGGACTACCAACACCGGGGAGCTGTTTTTT. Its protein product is CASSLIASGTTNTGELFF.

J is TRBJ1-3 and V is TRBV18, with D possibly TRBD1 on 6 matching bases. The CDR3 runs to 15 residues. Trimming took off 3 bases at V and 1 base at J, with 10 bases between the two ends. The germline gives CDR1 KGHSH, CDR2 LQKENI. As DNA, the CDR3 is TGTGCCAGCTCACCTCGACAGGTGTCTGGAAACACCATATATTTT. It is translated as CASSPRQVSGNTIYF. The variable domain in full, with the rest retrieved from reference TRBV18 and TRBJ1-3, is NAGVMQNPRHLVRRRGQEARLRCSPMKGHSHVYWYRQLPEEGLKFMVYLQKENIIDESGMPKERFSAEFPKEGPSILRIQQVVRGDSAAYFCASSPRQVSGNTIYFGEGSWLTVV.

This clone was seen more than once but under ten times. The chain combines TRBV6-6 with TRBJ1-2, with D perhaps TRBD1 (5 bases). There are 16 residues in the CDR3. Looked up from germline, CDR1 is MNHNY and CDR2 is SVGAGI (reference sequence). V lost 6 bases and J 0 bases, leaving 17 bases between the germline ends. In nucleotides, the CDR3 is TGTGCCAGCAGCATCGACAGTTTTTTAGCTAACTATGGCTACACCTTC. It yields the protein CASSIDSFLANYGYTF.

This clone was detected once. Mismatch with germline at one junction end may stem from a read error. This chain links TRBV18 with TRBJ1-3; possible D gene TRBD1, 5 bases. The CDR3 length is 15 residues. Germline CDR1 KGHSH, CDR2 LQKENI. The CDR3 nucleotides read TGTGCCAGCTCCCCACAGGCCAGCTCTGGAAACACCATATATTTT. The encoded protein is CASSPQASSGNTIYF.

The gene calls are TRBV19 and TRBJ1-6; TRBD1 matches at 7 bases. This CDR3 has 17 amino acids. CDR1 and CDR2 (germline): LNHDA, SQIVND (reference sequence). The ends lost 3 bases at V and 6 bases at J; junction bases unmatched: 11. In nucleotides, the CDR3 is TGTGCCAGTAGTATTTCCAGGCGGGACAGCCTTAATTCACCCCTCCACTTT. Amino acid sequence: CASSISRRDSLNSPLHF.

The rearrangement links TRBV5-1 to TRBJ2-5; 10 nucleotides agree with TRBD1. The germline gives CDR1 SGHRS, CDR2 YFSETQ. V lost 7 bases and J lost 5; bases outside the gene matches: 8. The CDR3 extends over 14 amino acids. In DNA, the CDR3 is TGCGCCAGCGCGGGACAGGGGAGGCAGGAGACCCAGTACTTC. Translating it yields CASAGQGRQETQYF.